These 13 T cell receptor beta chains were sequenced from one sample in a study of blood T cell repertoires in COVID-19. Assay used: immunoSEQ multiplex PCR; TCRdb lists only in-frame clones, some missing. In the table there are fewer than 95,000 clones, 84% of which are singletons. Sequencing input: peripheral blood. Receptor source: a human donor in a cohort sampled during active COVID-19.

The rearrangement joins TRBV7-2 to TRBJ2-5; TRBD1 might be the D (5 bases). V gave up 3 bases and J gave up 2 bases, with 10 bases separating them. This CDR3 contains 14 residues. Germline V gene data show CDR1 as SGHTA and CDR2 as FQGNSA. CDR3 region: CASSFLGVQETQYF. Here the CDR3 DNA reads TGTGCCAGCAGCTTTTTAGGGGTTCAAGAGACCCAGTACTTC.

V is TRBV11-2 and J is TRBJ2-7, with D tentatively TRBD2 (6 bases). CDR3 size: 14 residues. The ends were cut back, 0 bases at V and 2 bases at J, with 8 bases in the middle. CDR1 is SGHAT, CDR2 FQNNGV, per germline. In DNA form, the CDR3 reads TGTGCCAGCAGCTTAGACGGGGAGGCCTACGAGCAGTACTTC. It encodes CASSLDGEAYEQYF.

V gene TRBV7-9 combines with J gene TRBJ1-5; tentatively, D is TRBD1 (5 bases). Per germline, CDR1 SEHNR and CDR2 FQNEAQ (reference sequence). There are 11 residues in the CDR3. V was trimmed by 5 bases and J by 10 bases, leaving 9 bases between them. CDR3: CASSQGGPQHF. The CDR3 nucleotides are TGTGCCAGCAGCCAGGGAGGTCCCCAGCATTTT.

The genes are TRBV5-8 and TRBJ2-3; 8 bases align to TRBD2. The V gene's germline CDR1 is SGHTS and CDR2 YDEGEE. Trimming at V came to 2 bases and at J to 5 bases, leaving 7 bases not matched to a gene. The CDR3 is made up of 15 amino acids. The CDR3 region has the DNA TGTGCCAGCAGCTTTCTGCGGGGGGCGGTAGATACGCAGTATTTT. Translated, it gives CASSFLRGAVDTQYF.

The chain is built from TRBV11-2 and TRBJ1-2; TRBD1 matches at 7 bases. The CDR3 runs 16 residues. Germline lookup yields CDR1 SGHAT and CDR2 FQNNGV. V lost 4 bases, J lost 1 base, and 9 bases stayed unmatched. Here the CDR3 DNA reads TGTGCCAGCAGCTCTTTCCGGGACAGCGTTAACTATGGCTACACCTTC. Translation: CASSSFRDSVNYGYTF.

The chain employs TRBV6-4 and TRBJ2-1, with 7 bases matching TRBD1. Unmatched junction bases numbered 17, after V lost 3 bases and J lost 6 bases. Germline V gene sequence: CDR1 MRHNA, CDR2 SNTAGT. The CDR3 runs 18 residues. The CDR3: CASSDYFSWGNRGNEQFF. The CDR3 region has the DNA TGTGCCAGCAGTGATTATTTTTCGTGGGGGAACAGGGGCAATGAGCAGTTCTTC.

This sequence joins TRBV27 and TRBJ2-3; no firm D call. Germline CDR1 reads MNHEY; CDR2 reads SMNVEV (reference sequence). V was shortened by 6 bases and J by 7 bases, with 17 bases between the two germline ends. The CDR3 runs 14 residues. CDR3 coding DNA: TGTGCCAGCAGCAACCCCGGGTCTGGATATACGCAGTATTTT. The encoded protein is CASSNPGSGYTQYF.

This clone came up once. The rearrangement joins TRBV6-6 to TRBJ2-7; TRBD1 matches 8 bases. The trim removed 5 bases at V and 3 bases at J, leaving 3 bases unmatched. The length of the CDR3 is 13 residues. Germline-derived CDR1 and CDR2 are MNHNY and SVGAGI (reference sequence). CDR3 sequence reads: CASSPDRVYEQYF. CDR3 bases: TGTGCCAGCAGTCCGGACAGGGTCTACGAGCAGTACTTC.

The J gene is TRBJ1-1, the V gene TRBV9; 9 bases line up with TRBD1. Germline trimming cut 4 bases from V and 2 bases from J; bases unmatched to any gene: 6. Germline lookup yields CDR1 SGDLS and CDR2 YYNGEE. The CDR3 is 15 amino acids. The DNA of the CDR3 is TGTGCCAGCAGCAAGGGACAGGGCCTTAACACTGAAGCTTTCTTT. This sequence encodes CASSKGQGLNTEAFF.

The CDR3 nucleotides read TGTGCCAGCAGTGAATATTTGGGGGGAGGCACCGGGGAGCTGTTTTTT. Translation gives CASSEYLGGGTGELFF. V is TRBV6-1 and J is TRBJ2-2; possible D gene TRBD2, 6 bases. V was cut by 2 bases and J by 4 bases, with 14 bases left in between. Germline V CDR1 and CDR2: MNHNS, SASEGT. This CDR3 spans 16 amino acids.

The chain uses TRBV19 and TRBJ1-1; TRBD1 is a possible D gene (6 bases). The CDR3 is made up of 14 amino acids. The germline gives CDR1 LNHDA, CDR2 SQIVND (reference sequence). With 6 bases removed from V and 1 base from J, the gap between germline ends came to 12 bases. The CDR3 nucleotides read TGTGCCAGTAGGCTAACAGGGCAGAACACTGAAGCTTTCTTT. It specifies CASRLTGQNTEAFF.

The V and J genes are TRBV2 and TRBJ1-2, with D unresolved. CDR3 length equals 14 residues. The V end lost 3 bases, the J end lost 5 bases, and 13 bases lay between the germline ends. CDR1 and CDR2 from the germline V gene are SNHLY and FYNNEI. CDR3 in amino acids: CASSDFGEIYGYTF. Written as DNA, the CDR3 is TGTGCCAGCAGTGATTTTGGGGAGATATATGGCTACACCTTC.

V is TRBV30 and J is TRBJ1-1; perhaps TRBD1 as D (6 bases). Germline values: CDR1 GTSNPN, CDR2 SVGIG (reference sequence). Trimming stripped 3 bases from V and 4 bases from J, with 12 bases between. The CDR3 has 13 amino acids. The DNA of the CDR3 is TGTGCCTGGAGCAGAAACAGGGTCACTGAAGCTTTCTTT. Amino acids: CAWSRNRVTEAFF.